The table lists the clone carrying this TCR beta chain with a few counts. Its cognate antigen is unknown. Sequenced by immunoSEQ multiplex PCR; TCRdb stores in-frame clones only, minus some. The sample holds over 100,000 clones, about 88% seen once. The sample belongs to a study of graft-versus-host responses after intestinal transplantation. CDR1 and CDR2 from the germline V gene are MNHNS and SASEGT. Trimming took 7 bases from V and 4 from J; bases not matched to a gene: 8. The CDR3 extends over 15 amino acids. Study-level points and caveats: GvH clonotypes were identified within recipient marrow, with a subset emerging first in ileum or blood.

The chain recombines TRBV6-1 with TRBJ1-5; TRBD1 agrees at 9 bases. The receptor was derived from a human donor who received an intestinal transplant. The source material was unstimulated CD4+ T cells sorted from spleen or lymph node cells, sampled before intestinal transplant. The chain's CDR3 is CASIRSGTGNQPQHF. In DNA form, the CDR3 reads TGTGCCAGCATCCGAAGCGGGACAGGGAATCAGCCCCAGCATTTT.